This is a list of T cell receptor beta chains from one sample in a study of blood T cell repertoires in COVID-19. The assay was immunoSEQ multiplex PCR, and TCRdb's table has in-frame clones only and misses some. Seen here are tens of thousands of clones, approximately 87% observed once, and the top ten hold more than 7.5%. Input material: peripheral blood. These receptors all come from a man aged 50 to 59 with active COVID-19. The CDR3 runs from the conserved cysteine through the conserved F or W. Fields, in order: J gene, clone size, CDR3 length, D gene, V gene, CDR3 protein, CDR3 DNA. A D gene is named only where the DNA matches it firmly. Clone sizes are given selectively: once, few, many, or a class where the clone is expanded.

>TRBJ2-5|few|13|.|TRBV4-1
CASSPEGVETQYF
TGCGCCAGCAGCCCTGAGGGGGTAGAGACCCAGTACTTC
>TRBJ2-7|.|14|.|TRBV29-1
CSTLSGTPTGEQYF
TGCAGCACTTTGTCCGGGACACCCACGGGAGAGCAGTACTTC
>TRBJ1-1|.|14|.|TRBV30
CAWKKDRLSPEAFF
TGTGCCTGGAAAAAAGACAGGTTGTCTCCTGAAGCTTTCTTT
>TRBJ2-3|.|14|TRBD2|TRBV7-3
CASSGAGARGTQYF
TGTGCCAGCAGCGGGGCGGGAGCCCGGGGCACGCAGTATTTT
>TRBJ1-5|.|14|TRBD1|TRBV7-9
CASSFGQGYQPQHF
TGTGCCAGCAGCTTCGGACAGGGGTATCAGCCCCAGCATTTT
>TRBJ2-3|.|16|TRBD2|TRBV2
CASSDLTSGVADTQYF
TGTGCCAGCAGTGACCTGACTAGCGGGGTTGCAGATACGCAGTATTTT
>TRBJ2-7|.|12|.|TRBV19
CASSMFGGEQYF
TGTGCCAGTAGTATGTTCGGGGGCGAGCAGTACTTC
>TRBJ2-3|.|14|.|TRBV19
CASRTEGSTDTQYF
TGTGCCAGTAGGACGGAGGGGAGCACAGATACGCAGTATTTT
>TRBJ2-2|.|15|.|TRBV9
CASSVHAREVGELFF
TGTGCCAGCAGCGTACACGCCAGGGAAGTCGGGGAGCTGTTTTTT
>TRBJ2-1|.|15|TRBD1|TRBV7-3
CASSLGTGGLNEQFF
TGTGCCAGCAGCTTAGGGACAGGGGGTTTGAATGAGCAGTTCTTC
>TRBJ1-2|.|12|.|TRBV28
CASSLYAYGYTF
TGTGCCAGCAGTTTATACGCGTATGGCTACACCTTC
>TRBJ2-1|.|16|TRBD2|TRBV27
CASSEIQRESYNEQFF
TGTGCCAGCAGTGAGATACAGCGGGAATCCTACAATGAGCAGTTCTTC